A single sample is the source of the 22 T cell receptor beta chains below, sequenced in a study of blood T cell repertoires in COVID-19. Profiling relied on immunoSEQ multiplex PCR, and the TCRdb table lists in-frame clones only, not all of them. The data show 350,000 to 500,000 clones, with roughly 90% seen just once and approximately 1.5% held by the top ten. Sequencing was carried out using PBMCs or T cells enriched from blood (not recorded which). These receptors all stem from a woman aged 18-30 years who had been exposed to COVID-19.

The rearrangement uses TRBV6-1 and TRBJ2-7, with D possibly being TRBD2 (6 bases). Trimming stripped 0 bases from V and 2 bases from J, with 11 bases between. In germline, CDR1 is MNHNS, CDR2 SASEGT. The CDR3 totals 15 residues. The CDR3 here is CASSEALAGTYEQYF. The DNA for the CDR3 is TGTGCCAGCAGTGAAGCACTAGCAGGTACCTACGAGCAGTACTTC.

The chain has TRBV6-2 or TRBV6-3 and TRBJ1-5; 7 nucleotides align to TRBD1. Germline values: CDR1 MNHEY, CDR2 SVGEGT. The length of the CDR3 is 14 residues. V was pared by 6 bases and J by 1 base, with 3 bases of the junction left unmatched. CDR3 region: CASSATGSNQPQHF. The CDR3 nucleotides are TGTGCCAGCAGCGCGACAGGGAGCAATCAGCCCCAGCATTTT.

The gene calls are TRBV10-3 and TRBJ2-3; 10 nucleotides line up with TRBD2. Trimming at V came to 3 bases and at J to 2 bases, leaving 8 bases not matched to a gene. The CDR3 extends over 17 amino acids. Per the germline V gene, CDR1 is ENHRY and CDR2 is SYGVKD. DNA for the CDR3: TGTGCCATCAGTGAACTTAGAGCGGGGGGGATCACAGATACGCAGTATTTT. Protein sequence: CAISELRAGGITDTQYF.

The chain couples TRBV5-5 to TRBJ1-2, with D tentatively TRBD1 (6 bases). Germline V gives CDR1 SGHKS, CDR2 YYEKEE (reference sequence). V shed 2 bases and J shed 5 bases, with 13 bases lying between them. This CDR3 contains 14 residues. CDR3 region: CASSFTGTGYGYTF. CDR3 DNA: TGTGCCAGCAGCTTTACAGGGACGGGGTATGGCTACACCTTC.

The rearrangement uses TRBV19 and TRBJ1-1, with TRBD1 matching over 8 bases. Looked up from germline, CDR1 is LNHDA and CDR2 is SQIVND (reference sequence). The ends lost 4 bases at V and 5 bases at J; junction bases unmatched: 3. This CDR3 is built from 13 residues. CDR3 sequence: CASSTGGSTEAFF. In nucleotides, the CDR3 is TGTGCCAGTAGTACAGGGGGCTCTACTGAAGCTTTCTTT.

This chain uses TRBV28 with TRBJ1-2; possible D gene TRBD1, 6 bases. Trimming took off 10 bases at V and 3 bases at J, with 12 bases between the two ends. CDR1 MDHEN and CDR2 SYDVKM come from the germline V gene. The CDR3 loop spans 12 amino acids. CDR3 in amino acids: CATARGDYGYTF. In nucleotides, the CDR3 is TGTGCCACCGCCAGGGGCGACTATGGCTACACCTTC.

The V gene is TRBV5-6, the J gene TRBJ1-1; 7 bases align to TRBD1. Per the germline V gene, CDR1 is SGHDT and CDR2 is YYEEEE. The CDR3 sequence is 13 residues long. The trim removed 2 bases at V and 7 bases at J, leaving 5 bases unmatched. CDR3 DNA: TGTGCCAGCAGCTTCGGACAGGCTAATGAAGCTTTCTTT. This encodes CASSFGQANEAFF.

The V call is TRBV29-1, the J call TRBJ2-7, with TRBD1 as a possible D gene (6 bases). Trimming removed 4 bases at V and 0 bases at J, with 10 bases between. This CDR3 contains 13 residues. CDR1 is SQVTM and CDR2 is ANQGSEA in the germline V gene. The CDR3 coding sequence is TGCAGCGTTGCTCCGGACAGCTCCTACGAGCAGTACTTC. It translates to CSVAPDSSYEQYF.

The chain employs TRBV19 and TRBJ2-7, with TRBD1 identical over 10 bases. Germline CDR1 LNHDA, CDR2 SQIVND (reference sequence). J gave up 2 bases and V 1 base, and 2 bases lay outside the gene matches. This CDR3 contains 15 residues. The CDR3: CASSIAGTGAYEQYF. The CDR3 DNA follows: TGTGCCAGTAGTATAGCCGGGACAGGGGCCTACGAGCAGTACTTC.

V gene TRBV6-5 combines with J gene TRBJ2-7; 8 nucleotides align to TRBD1. The junction had 7 bases not matched to a gene; V was cut back by 7 bases and J by 2 bases. This CDR3 contains 14 residues. CDR1 and CDR2 (germline): MNHEY, SVGAGI. The chain's CDR3 is CASNPQGAAYEQYF. The CDR3 DNA is TGTGCCAGCAACCCTCAGGGGGCCGCCTACGAGCAGTACTTC.

The chain uses TRBV28 and TRBJ1-1; 8 bases align to TRBD1. Germline V lookup: CDR1 MDHEN, CDR2 SYDVKM. V shed 5 bases, J shed 5 bases, and the junction held 10 bases outside the gene matches. The CDR3 contains 15 residues. CDR3 region: CASSTHRGMLTEAFF. Written as DNA, the CDR3 is TGTGCCAGCAGTACTCACAGGGGGATGTTGACTGAAGCTTTCTTT.

This chain connects TRBV18 to TRBJ1-2, with 11 bases lining up with TRBD1. The CDR3 totals 17 residues. From germline, CDR1 is KGHSH and CDR2 LQKENI. J lost 1 base, V lost 1 base, and 5 bases had no gene match. CDR3 sequence (DNA): TGTGCCAGCTCACCACGCCAGGGACAGGGGGTTAACTATGGCTACACCTTC. Protein: CASSPRQGQGVNYGYTF. Full variable domain (missing parts from reference TRBV18 and TRBJ1-2): NAGVMQNPRHLVRRRGQEARLRCSPMKGHSHVYWYRQLPEEGLKFMVYLQKENIIDESGMPKERFSAEFPKEGPSILRIQQVVRGDSAAYFCASSPRQGQGVNYGYTFGSGTRLTVV.

The chain is built from TRBV28 and TRBJ1-1, with a possible D match to TRBD1 (6 bases). V lost 3 bases to trimming and J lost 2 bases, with 13 bases between them. The CDR3 is 15 residues long. Germline V gene data show CDR1 as MDHEN and CDR2 as SYDVKM. The CDR3 DNA reads TGTGCCAGCAGTTTGCGACAGGCGACTAACACTGAAGCTTTCTTT. It codes for CASSLRQATNTEAFF.

This sequence joins TRBV24-1 and TRBJ2-7, with 7 nucleotides matching TRBD1. Germline V lookup: CDR1 KGHDR, CDR2 SFDVKD. V dropped 5 bases and J dropped 4; count of bases not matched to a gene: 10. This CDR3 contains 15 residues. In nucleotides, the CDR3 is TGTGCCACCAGTGGTAGACAGGGCAACGGATACGAGCAGTACTTC. It codes for CATSGRQGNGYEQYF.

The chain couples TRBV30 to TRBJ1-5; 8 nucleotides match TRBD1. Losses at the gene ends were 4 bases for V and 2 bases for J; bases not matched to a gene: 1. The CDR3 has 13 residues. Per germline, CDR1 GTSNPN and CDR2 SVGIG (reference sequence). CDR3 protein: CAWTGGGNQPQHF. The CDR3 nucleotides are TGTGCCTGGACAGGGGGCGGCAATCAGCCCCAGCATTTT. The full variable domain, with the rest looked up from reference TRBV30 and TRBJ1-5, is SQTIHQWPATLVQPVGSPLSLECTVEGTSNPNLYWYRQAAGRGLQLLFYSVGIGQISSEVPQNLSASRPQDRQFILSSKKLLLSDSGFYLCAWTGGGNQPQHFGDGTRLSIL.

The rearrangement uses TRBV13 and TRBJ2-7; 12 bases agree with TRBD2. Germline V gene data show CDR1 as PRHDT and CDR2 as FYEKMQ (reference sequence). The CDR3 length is 15 residues. With 5 bases clipped from V and 4 bases from J, the junction kept 6 bases outside the gene matches. In DNA, the CDR3 is TGTGCCAGCAGCCCTAGGACTAGCGGGGCGTACGAGCAGTACTTC. This translates into CASSPRTSGAYEQYF.

The rearrangement links TRBV7-2 to TRBJ1-1, with unresolved D. V was clipped by 3 bases and J by 3 bases, with 5 bases between them. Germline values: CDR1 SGHTA, CDR2 FQGNSA. The CDR3 is 12 residues long. The CDR3: CASSLAYTEAFF. DNA of the CDR3: TGTGCCAGCAGCTTGGCTTACACTGAAGCTTTCTTT.

The chain joins TRBV30 to TRBJ1-2; D is possibly TRBD1 (5 bases). CDR1 is GTSNPN and CDR2 is SVGIG in the germline V gene (reference sequence). The CDR3 is 16 residues long. Trimming took off 2 bases at V and 4 bases at J, with 20 bases between the two ends. The CDR3: CAWSLVQDTGFYGYTF. The CDR3 DNA is TGTGCCTGGAGTCTCGTTCAGGACACGGGTTTCTATGGCTACACCTTC.

J is TRBJ1-2 and V is TRBV28; D is possibly TRBD1 (5 bases). The CDR3 loop spans 13 amino acids. In germline, CDR1 is MDHEN, CDR2 SYDVKM. The ends were cut back, 5 bases at V and 5 bases at J, with 12 bases in the middle. CDR3 DNA: TGTGCCAGCAGTACTGGGACTTTATATGGCTACACCTTC. This sequence encodes CASSTGTLYGYTF.

This clone has a single count. The chain joins TRBV27 to TRBJ2-7; TRBD2 matches 9 bases. V dropped 0 bases and J dropped 9; count of bases not matched to a gene: 12. Germline V lookup: CDR1 MNHEY, CDR2 SMNVEV (reference sequence). The CDR3 covers 16 residues. CDR3 loop: CASSLSASGALRGQYF. The CDR3 DNA reads as TGTGCCAGCAGTTTATCGGCTAGCGGGGCTCTACGAGGGCAGTACTTC.

The chain links TRBV11-2 to TRBJ2-7; 9 nucleotides agree with TRBD1. There are 15 residues in the CDR3. CDR1 is SGHAT, CDR2 FQNNGV, per germline. The V and J ends lost 5 bases and 2 bases, in that order; junction bases with no gene match: 7. Written as DNA, the CDR3 is TGTGCCAGCAGCAAACCGGGACAGGGCGCCTACGAGCAGTACTTC. Protein sequence: CASSKPGQGAYEQYF.

This clone was seen a single time. The chain carries TRBV7-6 and TRBJ1-1, with 8 positions matching TRBD1. The CDR3 is 15 amino acids. V shed 4 bases, J shed 2 bases, and the junction held 6 bases outside the gene matches. Germline V lookup: CDR1 SGHVS, CDR2 FNYEAQ. In DNA form, the CDR3 reads TGTGCCAGCAGCTCCGGGACAGGCATTAACACTGAAGCTTTCTTT. Its protein product is CASSSGTGINTEAFF.